Listed below are T cell receptor beta chains from one sample, sequenced in a study of CD8+ T cells in alopecia areata. The repertoire was sequenced with immunoSEQ multiplex PCR; TCRdb's copy has only in-frame clones and lacks some. Here the sample spans 93,000 or so clones, roughly 50% being singletons. Sequencing input: CD4+ T cells sorted from blood. These receptors were collected from a human donor in good health. The CDR3 runs from the conserved cysteine through the conserved F or W. Fields, in order: J gene, V gene, clone size, D gene, CDR3 DNA, CDR3 protein. D genes are given only for firm matches. Some rows have no size entry. The others give once, few or many, or a class for an expanded clone.

TRBJ1-1 TRBV29-1 few - TGCAGCGTTGATCGGGGGACCACTGAAGCTTTCTTT CSVDRGTTEAFF
TRBJ2-3 TRBV6-5 - - TGTGCCAGCAGCGAGTGGGGATCGCAGTATTTT CASSEWGSQYF
TRBJ2-3 TRBV10-3 - - TGTGCCATCAGCTGGGACAGCACAGATACGCAGTATTTT CAISWDSTDTQYF
TRBJ2-7 TRBV5-1 - - TGCGCCAGCAGCCGAATGGGACAAATATCCACCTACGAGCAGTACTTC CASSRMGQISTYEQYF
TRBJ2-2 TRBV2 once - TGTGCCAGCAGTACAGGGCCCGGGGAGCTGTTTTTT CASSTGPGELFF
TRBJ2-1 TRBV29-1 - - TGCAGCGCAGGAGGGGACAGCTCCTACAATGAGCAGTTCTTC CSAGGDSSYNEQFF
TRBJ2-2 TRBV30 once - TGTGCCTGGAGTGGTAGAGAATGGGGACACTATAACACCGGGGAGCTGTTTTTT CAWSGREWGHYNTGELFF
TRBJ1-2 TRBV2 - TRBD1 TGTGCCAGCAGTGACCCGGGACAGGGTTATGGCTACACCTTC CASSDPGQGYGYTF
TRBJ1-2 TRBV7-2 - TRBD1 TGTGCCAGCAGCCATCCCGGGACAGCGTATGGCTACACCTTC CASSHPGTAYGYTF
TRBJ2-7 TRBV27 - TRBD2 TGTGCCAGCAGTTTAATAGCGGGGCTCAGCTCCTACGAGCAGTACTTC CASSLIAGLSSYEQYF
TRBJ2-7 TRBV19 - TRBD1 TGTGCCAGTAGTATGGGACAGTCCTACGAGCAGTACTTC CASSMGQSYEQYF
TRBJ2-1 TRBV7-3 - TRBD2 TGTGCCAGCAGCCCCTATTTAGCGGGGGGGAATGAGCAGTTCTTC CASSPYLAGGNEQFF
TRBJ1-2 TRBV18 - - TGTGCCAGCTCACCAGGGGCAGGGAACTATGGCTACACCTTC CASSPGAGNYGYTF
TRBJ2-5 TRBV11-2 - - TGTGCCAGCAGCTTCCTCCCGGCAGCCCGCCAAGAGACCCAGTACTTC CASSFLPAARQETQYF
TRBJ2-5 TRBV11-2 few - TGTGCCAGCAGCTACTCGGGACCAGTAAAAGAGACCCAGTACTTC CASSYSGPVKETQYF
TRBJ2-5 TRBV7-2 few TRBD2 TGTGCCAGCAGCTTACAACCCTTGAGACTAGCGGGGGAACAAGAGACCCAGTACTTC CASSLQPLRLAGEQETQYF
TRBJ2-3 TRBV29-1 - TRBD1 TGCAGCGTTGACAAGGGGGCAATTGATACGCAGTATTTT CSVDKGAIDTQYF
TRBJ1-2 TRBV7-2 - TRBD1 TGTGCCAGCGAACGGACAGGGGGCGGGTATGGCTACACCTTC CASERTGGGYGYTF
TRBJ2-7 TRBV12-5 few - TGTGCTAGTGGTGAATTACAGGGTTCCGGCGAGCAGTACTTC CASGELQGSGEQYF
TRBJ2-3 TRBV27 once - TGTGCCAGCAGCCTCAGGGGGGGTACGCAGTATTTT CASSLRGGTQYF
TRBJ2-1 TRBV29-1 - - TGCAGCGTTGCGGGGAGCTCCTACAATGAGCAGTTCTTC CSVAGSSYNEQFF
TRBJ2-1 TRBV9 few - TGTGCCAGCAGCGTAGGGGGAGGAGCAAATGAGCAGTTCTTC CASSVGGGANEQFF
TRBJ1-2 TRBV2 - - TGTGCCAGCAGCGATTTCTATGGCTACACCTTC CASSDFYGYTF
TRBJ1-5 TRBV30 - - TGTGCCTGGAGTGTAGAGGGAGCCCAGCCCCAGCATTTT CAWSVEGAQPQHF
TRBJ2-5 TRBV5-1 - TRBD2 TGCGCCAGCAGCTTGGGACTAGCGGGCGGGGAGACCCAGTACTTC CASSLGLAGGETQYF
TRBJ1-1 TRBV27 - TRBD1 TGTGCCAGCAGTTTATCCCCCTACAGGGGAGGTACTGAAGCTTTCTTT CASSLSPYRGGTEAFF
TRBJ2-7 TRBV7-2 - TRBD1 TGTGCCAGCAGCTTAGTCGCGACAGGGAAGATCTACGAGCAGTACTTC CASSLVATGKIYEQYF
TRBJ1-1 TRBV25-1 - - TGTGCCACGGAGGGACAGAACACTGAAGCTTTCTTT CATEGQNTEAFF
TRBJ2-2 TRBV5-6 - - TGTGCCAGCAGCTTGGTAGGACGGAACACCGGGGAGCTGTTTTTT CASSLVGRNTGELFF
TRBJ1-5 TRBV30 - TRBD1 TGTGCCTGGAGTCCCGGACAGGGGGTACAGCCCCAGCATTTT CAWSPGQGVQPQHF
TRBJ2-7 TRBV2 - TRBD1 TGTGCCAGCAGTGATCAGGGCCAGGGACAGGGGTCCTACGAGCAGTACTTC CASSDQGQGQGSYEQYF
TRBJ2-1 TRBV5-1 - TRBD1 TGCGCCAGCAGCACCGCAGTGGGACAGGGGGCTCGGAATGAGCAGTTCTTC CASSTAVGQGARNEQFF
TRBJ2-1 TRBV30 - TRBD1 TGTGCCTGTGAAGAGGACAGGGTATCGAATGAGCAGTTCTTC CACEEDRVSNEQFF
TRBJ2-5 TRBV28 - TRBD2 TGTGCCAGCAGTCCGCCCAGACTAGCTTATAACGAGGAGACCCAGTACTTC CASSPPRLAYNEETQYF
TRBJ1-1 TRBV5-6 - - TGTGCCAGCAGCTTGGTTGGGGGTCCGGACACTGAAGCTTTCTTT CASSLVGGPDTEAFF
TRBJ2-7 TRBV25-1 - - TGTGCCAGCAGTGACAATTGGGGATCTCGGGAGCAGTACTTC CASSDNWGSREQYF
TRBJ2-3 TRBV29-1 - - TGCAGCGTTGGCGAAACAGATACGCAGTATTTT CSVGETDTQYF